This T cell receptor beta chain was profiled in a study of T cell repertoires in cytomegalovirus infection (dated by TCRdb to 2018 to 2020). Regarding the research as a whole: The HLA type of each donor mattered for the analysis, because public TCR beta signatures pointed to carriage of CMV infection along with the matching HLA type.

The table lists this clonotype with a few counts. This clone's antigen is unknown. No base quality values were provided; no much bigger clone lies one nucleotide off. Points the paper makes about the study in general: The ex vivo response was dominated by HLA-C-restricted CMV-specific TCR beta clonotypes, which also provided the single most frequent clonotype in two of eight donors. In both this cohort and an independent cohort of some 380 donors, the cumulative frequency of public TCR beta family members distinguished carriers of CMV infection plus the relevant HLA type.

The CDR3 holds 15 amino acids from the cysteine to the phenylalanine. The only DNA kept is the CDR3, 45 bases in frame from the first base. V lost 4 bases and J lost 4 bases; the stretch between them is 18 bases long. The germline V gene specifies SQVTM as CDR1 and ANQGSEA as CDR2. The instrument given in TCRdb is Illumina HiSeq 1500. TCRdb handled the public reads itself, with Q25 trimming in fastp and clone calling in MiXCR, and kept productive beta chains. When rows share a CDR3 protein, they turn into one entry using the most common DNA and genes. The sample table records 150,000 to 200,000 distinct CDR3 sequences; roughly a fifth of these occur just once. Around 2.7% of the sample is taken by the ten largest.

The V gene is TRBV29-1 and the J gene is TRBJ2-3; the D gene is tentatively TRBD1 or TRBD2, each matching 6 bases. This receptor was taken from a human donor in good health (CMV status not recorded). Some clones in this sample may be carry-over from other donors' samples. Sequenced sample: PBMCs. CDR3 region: CSVVGGPRKADTQYF. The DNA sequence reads TGCAGCGTTGTTGGGGGGCCGCGTAAGGCAGATACGCAGTATTTT.